The 24 T cell receptor beta chains given below trace back to one sample, sequenced in a study of cytomegalovirus exposure and HLA in healthy donors. The PCR had 60 Vbeta and 13 Jbeta primers. Libraries were prepared by immunoSEQ multiplex PCR; TCRdb keeps only in-frame clonotypes and omits some of them. Recorded here are about 200,000 clones; the top ten clones represent about 6.5%. Specimen: PBMCs. The receptors were sampled from a man aged 30-40 years in good health and CMV-seronegative.

The J gene is TRBJ2-3, the V gene TRBV7-9, with TRBD2 matching 7 bases. With 3 bases clipped from V and 5 bases from J, the junction kept 5 bases outside the gene matches. Germline V gives CDR1 SEHNR, CDR2 FQNEAQ (reference sequence). This CDR3 region has 14 residues. In DNA, the CDR3 is TGTGCCAGCAGCTTGAGGCGGGAGCAAGATACGCAGTATTTT. This translates into CASSLRREQDTQYF.

The rearrangement links TRBV4-2 to TRBJ1-2; the D is unclear. Germline CDR1 reads LGHNA; CDR2 reads YNFKEQ. The CDR3 extends over 19 amino acids. Trimming took 1 base from V and 2 from J, leaving 23 bases between them. The CDR3 reads CASSQAGLIQSFGNYGYTF. The CDR3 DNA sequence: TGTGCCAGCAGCCAAGCAGGACTCATACAGAGTTTCGGGAACTATGGCTACACCTTC.

The chain recombines TRBV6-1 with TRBJ2-1; D might be TRBD1 (6 bases). CDR1 and CDR2 from the germline V gene are MNHNS and SASEGT. V was pared by 7 bases and J by 0 bases, with 10 bases between. The CDR3 runs to 14 residues. DNA of the CDR3: TGTGCCAGCATCACAGGGATCTCCTACAATGAGCAGTTCTTC. It encodes CASITGISYNEQFF.

The chain has TRBV5-1 and TRBJ2-7; 11 bases map to TRBD2. The CDR3 extends over 16 amino acids. Trimming at V came to 3 bases and at J to 4 bases, leaving 9 bases not matched to a gene. The V gene's germline CDR1 is SGHRS and CDR2 YFSETQ. Written as DNA, the CDR3 is TGCGCCAGCAGCTCAATATTGGCTAGCGGGAGGTACGAGCAGTACTTC. It yields the protein CASSSILASGRYEQYF.

This chain uses TRBV7-9 with TRBJ2-7, with TRBD1 identical over 9 bases. V dropped 2 bases and J dropped 2; count of bases not matched to a gene: 4. The germline CDR1 and CDR2 sequences are SEHNR and FQNEAQ (reference sequence). The CDR3 is 15 amino acids. CDR3 DNA sequence: TGTGCCAGCAGCTTAAGGGACAGGGTACCCTACGAGCAGTACTTC. Protein product: CASSLRDRVPYEQYF.

The gene calls are TRBV6-1 and TRBJ1-5, with a possible D match to TRBD1 (5 bases). The length of the CDR3 is 17 residues. Deletions cut 3 bases from V and 2 bases from J, with 17 bases between. Germline V gene data show CDR1 as MNHNS and CDR2 as SASEGT. The CDR3 here is CASSDAAVTGGNQPQHF. The CDR3 DNA reads TGTGCCAGCAGTGACGCGGCAGTTACGGGGGGCAATCAGCCCCAGCATTTT.

The chain joins TRBV15 to TRBJ2-7; D gene unclear. Germline CDR1 is LNHNV and CDR2 is YYDKDF (reference sequence). Trimming shortened V by 0 bases and J by 2 bases, and 8 bases separated the two germline ends. This CDR3 is 14 amino acids long. The CDR3 DNA is TGTGCCACCAGCAGAGATCAAGGAGCCTACGAGCAGTACTTC. Translation: CATSRDQGAYEQYF.

The chain couples TRBV30 to TRBJ1-1; D gene ambiguous. Trimming removed 1 base from V and 4 bases from J, with 13 bases in between. The CDR3 is 14 residues long. CDR1 GTSNPN and CDR2 SVGIG come from the germline V gene (reference sequence). CDR3 amino acids: CAWSELPEVTEAFF. For the CDR3, the DNA is TGTGCCTGGAGTGAACTTCCCGAGGTCACTGAAGCTTTCTTT.

The chain recombines TRBV6-1 with TRBJ2-7; D is perhaps TRBD1 (6 bases). Germline-derived CDR1 and CDR2 are MNHNS and SASEGT. This CDR3 comprises 15 residues. Trimming cost V 2 bases and J 5 bases, with 16 bases left between them. CDR3 in DNA: TGTGCCAGCAGTGAAAAGGGGCGGCCAGGGGACGAGCAGTACTTC. Protein product: CASSEKGRPGDEQYF.

The V and J genes are TRBV19 and TRBJ1-2, with TRBD1 matching 7 bases. CDR3 length equals 15 residues. Germline-derived CDR1 and CDR2 are LNHDA and SQIVND (reference sequence). V shed 1 base, J shed 4 bases, and the junction held 6 bases outside the gene matches. CDR3 sequence: CASSIGGTVGYGYTF. CDR3 coding DNA: TGTGCCAGTAGTATAGGGGGGACAGTCGGCTATGGCTACACCTTC.

This chain links TRBV5-1 with TRBJ1-6, with D maybe TRBD1 (5 bases). Trimming pared 1 base from V and 6 bases from J, leaving 8 bases between. Germline values: CDR1 SGHRS, CDR2 YFSETQ. The CDR3 is 14 residues long. CDR3 sequence (DNA): TGCGCCAGCAGCTTGAGACAGATTAATTCACCCCTCCACTTT. Translated, it gives CASSLRQINSPLHF.

The gene calls are TRBV19 and TRBJ1-1; 7 bases match TRBD1. Germline CDR1 and CDR2: LNHDA and SQIVND (reference sequence). The CDR3 sequence is 15 residues long. V lost 5 bases, J lost 0 bases, and 6 bases stayed unmatched. The DNA for the CDR3 is TGTGCCAGTAGTCCCCGACAGGGCGTGAACACTGAAGCTTTCTTT. It translates to CASSPRQGVNTEAFF.

This rearrangement joins TRBV7-9 to TRBJ2-5; a weak D match, TRBD2 (7 bases). The CDR3 spans 16 residues. From germline, CDR1 is SEHNR and CDR2 FQNEAQ (reference sequence). V was trimmed by 5 bases and J by 5 bases, leaving 21 bases between them. The CDR3 DNA reads TGTGCCAGCAGCCCATCGCTCGAGGGGGGGCGCGAGACCCAGTACTTC. Translation: CASSPSLEGGRETQYF.

V is TRBV10-1 and J is TRBJ2-1, with TRBD2 identical over 9 bases. V was pared by 6 bases and J by 6 bases, with 12 bases of the junction left unmatched. Germline V gives CDR1 WNHNN, CDR2 SYGVQD (reference sequence). This CDR3 has 16 amino acids. CDR3 residues: CASSVSASGTLNEQFF. CDR3 sequence (DNA): TGCGCCAGCAGCGTGTCGGCTAGCGGGACCCTCAATGAGCAGTTCTTC.

The rearrangement links TRBV18 to TRBJ2-1; 10 positions match TRBD1. This CDR3 has 18 amino acids. Germline V gene sequence: CDR1 KGHSH, CDR2 LQKENI. With V trimmed by 2 bases and J by 6 bases, 13 bases remained unmatched. The CDR3 nucleotides are TGTGCCAGCTCACCAAGGAACCGGGACAGGGGATCGTCCAATGAGCAGTTCTTC. Amino acids: CASSPRNRDRGSSNEQFF.

The V and J genes are TRBV7-2 and TRBJ1-2; 7 bases map to TRBD1. Germline CDR1 is SGHTA and CDR2 is FQGNSA. This CDR3 comprises 13 residues. After removal of 5 bases from V and 14 bases from J, the junction contained 14 bases not matched to a gene. The chain's CDR3 is CASSRGQSLSGTF. In DNA form, the CDR3 reads TGTGCCAGCAGCAGGGGACAGTCATTATCGGGAACCTTC.

CDR3 region: CASRQDRGNEKLFF. In nucleotides, the CDR3 is TGTGCCAGCAGACAAGACAGGGGAAATGAAAAACTGTTTTTT. The chain is built from TRBV6-1 and TRBJ1-4, with 8 bases identical to TRBD1. Germline V lookup: CDR1 MNHNS, CDR2 SASEGT. The CDR3 has 14 amino acids. Trimming at V came to 6 bases and at J to 5 bases, leaving 5 bases not matched to a gene.

The V call is TRBV11-2, the J call TRBJ1-2; TRBD1 might be the D (5 bases). Germline values: CDR1 SGHAT, CDR2 FQNNGV. With 1 base removed from V and 6 bases from J, the gap between germline ends came to 12 bases. The CDR3 totals 14 residues. Written as DNA, the CDR3 is TGTGCCAGCAGCTTAGCCTGGCAGGGAAATGGCTACACCTTC. It specifies CASSLAWQGNGYTF. Together with reference TRBV11-2 and TRBJ1-2, the CDR3 gives the full variable domain: EAGVAQSPRYKIIEKRQSVAFWCNPISGHATLYWYQQILGQGPKLLIQFQNNGVVDDSQLPKDRFSAERLKGVDSTLKIQPAKLEDSAVYLCASSLAWQGNGYTFGSGTRLTVV.

This chain joins TRBV4-1 and TRBJ2-7; 9 bases agree with TRBD1. Germline V gene lookup returns CDR1 MGHRA and CDR2 YSYEKL. V dropped 4 bases and J dropped 4; count of bases not matched to a gene: 8. This CDR3 is built from 15 residues. In nucleotides, the CDR3 is TGCGCCAGCAGCCGCGACAGGGGGGGAGGGTACGAGCAGTACTTC. It translates to CASSRDRGGGYEQYF.

This sequence joins TRBV28 and TRBJ1-1; 9 bases agree with TRBD1. Losses at the gene ends were 6 bases for V and 8 bases for J; bases not matched to a gene: 7. This CDR3 has 13 amino acids. CDR1 is MDHEN, CDR2 SYDVKM, per germline. The CDR3 coding sequence is TGTGCCAGCAGGAACAGGGGGCGAGTGGAAGCTTTCTTT. Its translation: CASRNRGRVEAFF.

The chain combines TRBV30 with TRBJ2-7, with TRBD1 as a possible D gene (6 bases). The V gene's germline CDR1 is GTSNPN and CDR2 SVGIG (reference sequence). The CDR3 totals 14 residues. The V gene lost 8 bases and the J gene lost 1 base, with 18 bases spanning the gap. The CDR3 spells CAASRDTRSYEQYF. The CDR3 coding sequence is TGTGCCGCCTCCCGGGACACCAGATCCTACGAGCAGTACTTC.

The chain couples TRBV4-3 to TRBJ1-2; 8 positions agree with TRBD1. Germline V lookup: CDR1 LGHNA, CDR2 YSLEER. The CDR3 covers 18 residues. V dropped 0 bases and J dropped 1; count of bases not matched to a gene: 10. This CDR3 is CASSQDPGGTGLNYGYTF. DNA of the CDR3: TGCGCCAGCAGCCAAGATCCTGGCGGGACAGGCCTTAACTATGGCTACACCTTC.

J is TRBJ2-3 and V is TRBV30; 9 bases map to TRBD2. Germline loops: CDR1 GTSNPN, CDR2 SVGIG (reference sequence). The CDR3 totals 15 residues. V lost 3 bases, J lost 2 bases, and 6 bases stayed unmatched. Here the CDR3 DNA reads TGTGCCTGGAGACGACTAGCGGACCCCACAGATACGCAGTATTTT. Its translation: CAWRRLADPTDTQYF.

As to this clone: At one of its ends the junction is not consistent with the germline gene, which may arise from a read error. The gene calls are TRBV6-6 and TRBJ2-7, with TRBD2 matching 13 bases. This CDR3 is 13 amino acids long. Germline V lookup: CDR1 MNHNY, CDR2 SVGAGI (reference sequence). The CDR3 sequence: CASSNYQGLAGAF. The CDR3 nucleotides are TGTGCCAGCAGTAACTATCAAGGACTAGCGGGGGCCTTC.